The rows below give T cell receptor beta chains drawn from one sample of a study of blood T cell repertoires in COVID-19. This table comes from immunoSEQ multiplex PCR, and its TCRdb copy is limited to in-frame clones, with some not included. In the table there are approximately 470,000 clones, 87% of which are singletons. Input material: PBMCs or T cells enriched from blood (not recorded which). The receptors were sampled from a woman between 18 and 30 years old who had recovered from COVID-19. CDR3s include the opening cysteine and the closing phenylalanine or tryptophan. D genes are given only for firm matches. Clone size, where shown, is once, few, many, or a class for clones that have expanded.

d_call: .; cdr3_length: 14; v_call: TRBV19; clone_size: .; j_call: TRBJ2-2; cdr3_nt: TGTGCCAGTAGTATCCAGGGCGGGGTCGGGGAGCTGTTTTTT; cdr3_aa: CASSIQGGVGELFF
d_call: .; cdr3_length: 13; v_call: TRBV12-3/TRBV12-4; clone_size: .; j_call: TRBJ2-7; cdr3_nt: TGTGCCAGCAGCAGGGACTCCCTGAGCGAGCAGTACTTC; cdr3_aa: CASSRDSLSEQYF
d_call: TRBD2; cdr3_length: 15; v_call: TRBV6-5; clone_size: .; j_call: TRBJ2-3; cdr3_nt: TGTGCCAGCAGGGGACTAGCCAAGGGCACAGATACGCAGTATTTT; cdr3_aa: CASRGLAKGTDTQYF
d_call: TRBD1; cdr3_length: 14; v_call: TRBV19; clone_size: .; j_call: TRBJ2-7; cdr3_nt: TGTGCCAGTAGTAGGACAGGGGCCTCCTACGAGCAGTACTTC; cdr3_aa: CASSRTGASYEQYF
d_call: TRBD2; cdr3_length: 17; v_call: TRBV28; clone_size: .; j_call: TRBJ2-3; cdr3_nt: TGTGCCAGCAGTTTATATTCCGGGGGGGATCTCACAGATACGCAGTATTTT; cdr3_aa: CASSLYSGGDLTDTQYF
d_call: TRBD1; cdr3_length: 13; v_call: TRBV27; clone_size: .; j_call: TRBJ1-2; cdr3_nt: TGTGCCAGCAGTTTCAGGGGGATGGGTGGCTACACCTTC; cdr3_aa: CASSFRGMGGYTF
d_call: TRBD2; cdr3_length: 13; v_call: TRBV7-2; clone_size: .; j_call: TRBJ2-7; cdr3_nt: TGTGCCAGCAGCCGGAGCGGGGCCTACGAGCAGTACTTC; cdr3_aa: CASSRSGAYEQYF
d_call: TRBD2; cdr3_length: 17; v_call: TRBV4-2; clone_size: .; j_call: TRBJ2-3; cdr3_nt: TGTGCCAGCAGCCAAGCCTCTAGCGGGGGGGGCACAGATACGCAGTATTTT; cdr3_aa: CASSQASSGGGTDTQYF
d_call: .; cdr3_length: 15; v_call: TRBV2; clone_size: once; j_call: TRBJ1-3; cdr3_nt: TGTGCCAGCAGTGATGCAGGGTACTCTGGAAACACCATATATTTT; cdr3_aa: CASSDAGYSGNTIYF
d_call: .; cdr3_length: 15; v_call: TRBV18; clone_size: .; j_call: TRBJ2-5; cdr3_nt: TGTGCCAGCTCATCAAGCGGAGGGCTCCAAGAGACCCAGTACTTC; cdr3_aa: CASSSSGGLQETQYF
d_call: TRBD1; cdr3_length: 14; v_call: TRBV5-1; clone_size: .; j_call: TRBJ2-2; cdr3_nt: TGCGCCAGCAGCGACGACAGGGACACCGGGGAGCTGTTTTTT; cdr3_aa: CASSDDRDTGELFF
d_call: .; cdr3_length: 16; v_call: TRBV18; clone_size: .; j_call: TRBJ1-1; cdr3_nt: TGTGCCAGCTCACCCTTCACCACTACAGGTACCACTGAAGCTTTCTTT; cdr3_aa: CASSPFTTTGTTEAFF
d_call: TRBD1; cdr3_length: 15; v_call: TRBV5-1; clone_size: few; j_call: TRBJ1-2; cdr3_nt: TGCGCCAGCAGCTCCCCGGGACAGGAGGACTATGGCTACACCTTC; cdr3_aa: CASSSPGQEDYGYTF
d_call: TRBD1; cdr3_length: 15; v_call: TRBV7-2; clone_size: .; j_call: TRBJ2-7; cdr3_nt: TGTGCCAGCAGCTCACGACAGGGGGGCTACTACGAGCAGTACTTC; cdr3_aa: CASSSRQGGYYEQYF
d_call: .; cdr3_length: 14; v_call: TRBV5-5; clone_size: .; j_call: TRBJ2-3; cdr3_nt: TGTGCCAGCAGCTTGATCCCCTTCGTGGATACGCAGTATTTT; cdr3_aa: CASSLIPFVDTQYF
d_call: TRBD1; cdr3_length: 13; v_call: TRBV12-3/TRBV12-4; clone_size: .; j_call: TRBJ1-5; cdr3_nt: TGTGCCAGCATCTTGGACAGGGGACAGCCCCAGCATTTT; cdr3_aa: CASILDRGQPQHF
d_call: TRBD1; cdr3_length: 15; v_call: TRBV19; clone_size: .; j_call: TRBJ2-7; cdr3_nt: TGTGCCAGTGGGGAAGGGACAGGGGGCGCCTACGAGCAGTACTTC; cdr3_aa: CASGEGTGGAYEQYF